This T cell receptor (beta chain) was retrieved from a study of T cell repertoires in cytomegalovirus infection. Study background: Public TCR beta signature analysis indicated the presence of both CMV infection and matching HLA type.

TCRdb re-called the reads through MiXCR, storing one row per CDR3 protein. The sample consists of more than 400,000 distinct CDR3 sequences, more than 20% of them appearing once. Concerning this clonotype: Its specificity is not known.

Study conclusions and caveats: Predominance within the ex vivo response was attributable to HLA-C-restricted CMV-specific TCR beta clonotypes.

Input material: PBMCs. The receptor was derived from a human donor in good health (CMV status not recorded). Some clones in this sample may be carry-over from other donors' samples.

CDR3 region: CATSDSWNTEAFF. The CDR3 DNA sequence: TGTGCCACCAGTGATTCCTGGAACACTGAAGCTTTCTTT. The chain is built from TRBV24-1 and TRBJ1-1; no clear D. V gave up 2 bases and J gave up 1 base, with 4 bases separating them. This CDR3 has 13 residues. Germline values: CDR1 KGHDR, CDR2 SFDVKD.